The TCR beta chain described here comes from a study of T-cell memory formation after mild COVID-19. Germline trimming cut 3 bases from V and 8 bases from J; bases unmatched to any gene: 10. Germline assignment: CDR1 SGHTA and CDR2 FQGTGA. CDR3 length: 15 residues. TCRdb redid the calling of the 5' RACE reads with MiXCR, one entry per CDR3 protein. The sample records hundreds of thousands of distinct CDR3 sequences, approximately 24% being singletons. Study-level findings and limits: Second-wave clones with a day 37 peak had unconfirmed SARS-CoV-2 specificity.

This clonotype was detected only a few times. Its antigen is not identified. The sequenced material came from PBMCs or a T cell subset sorted from them (not recorded which). The sequence was obtained from an adult woman who had mild COVID-19 (a few samples of this study predate the infection). Cell type and time point are not known. The chain uses TRBV7-3 and TRBJ2-3; 8 bases line up with TRBD2. The CDR3: CASSLAGGPRSTQYF. Written as DNA, the CDR3 is TGTGCCAGCAGCTTGGCGGGAGGCCCCCGTAGTACGCAGTATTTT.